Listed here is a single T cell receptor (beta chain). V was clipped by 5 bases and J by 6 bases; unmatched bases: 10. Per the germline V gene, CDR1 is SGHAT and CDR2 is FQNNGV. CDR3 length equals 15 residues. TCRdb reanalysed the RT-PCR reads using MiXCR and keeps one entry per CDR3 protein. The sample lists about 680,000 distinct CDR3 sequences; 14% were seen once. The sequenced sample consisted of memory CD4+ T cells from blood. The chain carries TRBV11-2 and TRBJ2-7; 10 bases align to TRBD1. The receptor comes from a female donor in good health, serving as a healthy control. CDR3 DNA sequence: TGTGCCAGCAGCCGCCTGGACAGGGGGGTTGGCGAGCAGTACTTC. Translating it yields CASSRLDRGVGEQYF.